This passage covers 24 T cell receptor beta chains from one sample sequenced in a study of a mutant IDH1 vaccine in newly diagnosed glioma. No antigens are known for them. Assay used: immunoSEQ multiplex PCR; TCRdb lists only in-frame clones, some missing. This sample has tens of thousands of clones; more than 75% occur once, and the top ten carry under 15%. Stated time point: week 23, last vaccination. The content of each vaccine dose was 300 ug of mutant IDH1 20-mer peptide, and topical imiquimod accompanied it. Sequences were derived from PBMCs, sampled from a glioma patient whose treatment included an IDH1 peptide vaccine. The receptors were gathered from a man aged 25-45 years with glioma.

The chain carries TRBV10-3 and TRBJ2-1, with 7 bases lining up with TRBD2. V trimming: 11 bases; J trimming: 4 bases; junction bases outside the gene matches: 8. The CDR3 length is 13 residues. Germline CDR1 and CDR2: ENHRY and SYGVKD. The CDR3 region has the DNA TGTGCCTCGCGGCTAGCGGTTTACAATGAGCAGTTCTTC. It specifies CASRLAVYNEQFF.

This clone was seen only a few times. This chain joins TRBV19 and TRBJ1-1; TRBD1 might be the D (6 bases). Germline loops: CDR1 LNHDA, CDR2 SQIVND (reference sequence). Between the trimmed V and J ends, which lost 5 bases and 5 bases, there was a span of 12 bases. CDR3 length: 13 residues. CDR3 sequence (DNA): TGTGCCAGTAGTTCAGGGGCGCGGACTGAAGCTTTCTTT. This sequence encodes CASSSGARTEAFF.

This clone came up once. This chain connects TRBV9 to TRBJ2-3; D is undetermined. Germline CDR1 SGDLS, CDR2 YYNGEE. V was pared by 0 bases and J by 4 bases, with 9 bases between. CDR3 length equals 14 residues. The CDR3: CASSVAVSSDTQYF. In DNA, the CDR3 is TGTGCCAGCAGCGTAGCGGTGTCATCAGATACGCAGTATTTT.

The genes are TRBV7-2 and TRBJ2-7, with D perhaps matching TRBD2 (6 bases). V lost 3 bases and J lost 0, with 18 bases in between. The CDR3 totals 17 residues. Germline V CDR1 and CDR2: SGHTA, FQGNSA. The CDR3: CASSFRSSRGSSYEQYF. The DNA for the CDR3 is TGTGCCAGCAGCTTCCGAAGTAGTCGGGGGAGCTCCTACGAGCAGTACTTC. Combining the CDR3 with reference TRBV7-2 and TRBJ2-7 gives the whole variable domain GAGVSQSPSNKVTEKGKDVELRCDPISGHTALYWYRQSLGQGLEFLIYFQGNSAPDKSGLPSDRFSAERTGGSVSTLTIQRTQQEDSAVYLCASSFRSSRGSSYEQYFGPGTRLTVT.

This chain links TRBV6-6 with TRBJ2-7; 10 bases align to TRBD1. V lost 7 bases, J lost 2 bases, and 8 bases stayed unmatched. The germline gives CDR1 MNHNY, CDR2 SVGAGI (reference sequence). The CDR3 is made up of 15 amino acids. The CDR3 loop reads CASTARDRGTYEQYF. CDR3 bases: TGTGCCAGCACCGCCAGGGACAGGGGCACCTACGAGCAGTACTTC.

The J gene is TRBJ1-5, the V gene TRBV7-2, with D unresolved. Trimming took 1 base from V and 0 from J, leaving 13 bases between them. In germline, CDR1 is SGHTA, CDR2 FQGNSA. The CDR3 sequence is 17 residues long. This CDR3 reads CASSLGGSQYSNQPQHF. The CDR3 bases are TGTGCCAGCAGCTTAGGTGGCAGCCAATATAGCAATCAGCCCCAGCATTTT.

The rearrangement links TRBV9 to TRBJ2-7; TRBD1 might be the D (6 bases). CDR1 and CDR2 (germline): SGDLS, YYNGEE. The V and J ends lost 4 bases and 1 base respectively, with 15 bases between them. The CDR3 totals 15 residues. As DNA, the CDR3 is TGTGCCAGCAGCCCCCAGGGGAGTCTATCCTACGAGCAGTACTTC. This gives the protein CASSPQGSLSYEQYF.

V is TRBV7-2 and J is TRBJ2-7, with D possibly matching TRBD1 (5 bases). Germline CDR1 SGHTA, CDR2 FQGNSA. CDR3 length equals 14 residues. The ends were cut back, 5 bases at V and 3 bases at J, with 14 bases in the middle. CDR3 sequence reads: CASSNRPQVYEQYF. The CDR3 DNA reads TGTGCCAGCAGCAACCGCCCACAGGTCTACGAGCAGTACTTC.

The chain links TRBV4-1 to TRBJ2-5; 9 positions match TRBD2. The CDR3 has 17 residues. The germline V gene encodes CDR1 MGHRA and CDR2 YSYEKL. Trimming took 4 bases from V and 5 from J; bases not matched to a gene: 14. The CDR3 DNA follows: TGCGCCAGCAGCCTAATGGCTGCGGGAGGGAGGTTGGAGACCCAGTACTTC. Its protein is CASSLMAAGGRLETQYF.

The CDR3 protein is CASSPRGFGNEKLFF. The CDR3 coding sequence is TGTGCCAGCAGTCCCCGCGGGTTCGGTAATGAAAAACTGTTTTTT. V is TRBV6-6 and J is TRBJ1-4, with D unresolved. The germline gives CDR1 MNHNY, CDR2 SVGAGI (reference sequence). The CDR3 loop spans 15 amino acids. Deletions cut 5 bases from V and 4 bases from J, with 14 bases between.

J is TRBJ1-1 and V is TRBV11-2; 7 nucleotides match TRBD1. This CDR3 has 16 amino acids. CDR1 is SGHAT, CDR2 FQNNGV, per germline. V gave up 3 bases and J gave up 4 bases; unmatched junction bases: 11. CDR3 residues: CASSFSLGGPGTEAFF. The CDR3 coding sequence is TGTGCCAGCAGCTTCTCTTTAGGGGGCCCGGGCACTGAAGCTTTCTTT.

The chain is built from TRBV29-1 and TRBJ1-2; no reliable D call. CDR1 and CDR2 from the germline V gene are SQVTM and ANQGSEA. V lost 5 bases and J lost 4, with 14 bases in between. The CDR3 spans 13 residues. As DNA, the CDR3 is TGCAGCGTTCCAGCCCGATTACTCTATGGCTACACCTTC. This translates into CSVPARLLYGYTF.

The V call is TRBV5-1, the J call TRBJ1-4; the D is unclear. Trimming removed 7 bases at V and 8 bases at J, with 21 bases between. The CDR3 consists of 15 residues. Germline lookup yields CDR1 SGHRS and CDR2 YFSETQ. The CDR3 loop reads CASASDGFTSEKLFF. Written as DNA, the CDR3 is TGCGCCAGCGCCTCGGACGGCTTCACCTCGGAAAAACTGTTTTTT.

The chain uses TRBV14 and TRBJ2-1; the D gene is possibly TRBD1 (5 bases). The germline CDR1 and CDR2 sequences are SGHDN and FVKESK. Trimming removed 3 bases at V and 3 bases at J, with 9 bases between. This CDR3 has 14 amino acids. The DNA for the CDR3 is TGTGCCAGCAGCCAGGCAGGGCACTACAATGAGCAGTTCTTC. Translation gives CASSQAGHYNEQFF.

The chain recombines TRBV5-1 with TRBJ2-3; D is possibly TRBD2 (5 bases). From germline, CDR1 is SGHRS and CDR2 YFSETQ. V was shortened by 0 bases and J by 2 bases, with 16 bases between the two germline ends. The CDR3 is 17 amino acids. DNA of the CDR3: TGCGCCAGCAGCTTGGTAGGAGGAGTAGGAAACACAGATACGCAGTATTTT. Its protein product is CASSLVGGVGNTDTQYF.

This clone was observed a handful of times. This chain links TRBV18 with TRBJ1-1; D call uncertain. CDR3 length: 13 residues. Germline lookup yields CDR1 KGHSH and CDR2 LQKENI. V gave up 1 base and J gave up 6 bases, with 9 bases separating them. CDR3 sequence reads: CASSPQVWAEAFF. Here the CDR3 DNA reads TGTGCCAGCTCACCACAGGTCTGGGCTGAAGCTTTCTTT. Based on the CDR3 plus reference TRBV18 and TRBJ1-1, the full variable domain is NAGVMQNPRHLVRRRGQEARLRCSPMKGHSHVYWYRQLPEEGLKFMVYLQKENIIDESGMPKERFSAEFPKEGPSILRIQQVVRGDSAAYFCASSPQVWAEAFFGQGTRLTVV.

The V and J genes are TRBV5-4 and TRBJ2-1; either TRBD1 or TRBD2 may supply D (5 bases each). This CDR3 contains 15 residues. Trimming cost V 0 bases and J 6 bases, with 13 bases left between them. Germline V gene data show CDR1 as SGHNT and CDR2 as YYREEE (reference sequence). CDR3 in DNA: TGTGCCAGCAGCTTGGGATGGGGACCCGGCAATGAGCAGTTCTTC. Translation gives CASSLGWGPGNEQFF.

The chain links TRBV4-1 to TRBJ2-2; no clear D gene. CDR1 MGHRA and CDR2 YSYEKL come from the germline V gene. V lost 1 base, J lost 2 bases, and 5 bases lay in between. The CDR3 covers 14 residues. The CDR3: CASSQVVNTGELFF. DNA for the CDR3: TGCGCCAGCAGCCAAGTAGTCAACACCGGGGAGCTGTTTTTT.

A word on this clone: A junction boundary mismatches the germline segment, possibly from a read error. The rearrangement uses TRBV6-5 and TRBJ2-7, with D tentatively TRBD1 (6 bases). The CDR3 runs to 15 residues. Germline V lookup: CDR1 MNHEY, CDR2 SVGAGI. The CDR3 region has the DNA TGTGCCAGCAGTTACTGGCAGGGGACCTCCCACGAGCAGTACTTC. This sequence encodes CASSYWQGTSHEQYF.

This clone showed up just once. The gene calls are TRBV18 and TRBJ2-2; TRBD2 is a possible D gene (6 bases). CDR3 size: 15 residues. Germline V gene lookup returns CDR1 KGHSH and CDR2 LQKENI. V was trimmed by 3 bases and J by 0 bases, leaving 8 bases between them. The CDR3 here is CASSPGGTNTGELFF. CDR3 nucleotide sequence: TGTGCCAGCTCACCGGGGGGAACGAACACCGGGGAGCTGTTTTTT. Based on the CDR3 plus reference TRBV18 and TRBJ2-2, the full variable domain is NAGVMQNPRHLVRRRGQEARLRCSPMKGHSHVYWYRQLPEEGLKFMVYLQKENIIDESGMPKERFSAEFPKEGPSILRIQQVVRGDSAAYFCASSPGGTNTGELFFGEGSRLTVL.

In nucleotides, the CDR3 is TGCGCCAGCAGTGCAGTGGCAGATCCGTACTTC. Its protein product is CASSAVADPYF. V usage is TRBV10-1 and J usage is TRBJ2-7; D unclear. CDR1 is WNHNN, CDR2 SYGVQD, per germline (reference sequence). V was pared by 4 bases and J by 12 bases, with 13 bases between. The CDR3 is 11 amino acids.

The V call is TRBV11-2, the J call TRBJ2-6; D is unclear. The germline CDR1 and CDR2 sequences are SGHAT and FQNNGV. The V end was cut by 5 bases, the J end by 0 bases, with 11 bases between. The CDR3 totals 16 residues. This CDR3 is CASSRSGRSGANVLTF. In DNA, the CDR3 is TGTGCCAGCAGCCGATCAGGTCGCTCTGGGGCCAACGTCCTGACTTTC. Variable domain in full (rest from reference TRBV11-2 and TRBJ2-6): EAGVAQSPRYKIIEKRQSVAFWCNPISGHATLYWYQQILGQGPKLLIQFQNNGVVDDSQLPKDRFSAERLKGVDSTLKIQPAKLEDSAVYLCASSRSGRSGANVLTFGAGSRLTVL.

V usage is TRBV19 and J usage is TRBJ1-4, with D hard to call. V lost 3 bases to trimming and J lost 5 bases, with 10 bases between them. CDR1 is LNHDA, CDR2 SQIVND, per germline (reference sequence). This CDR3 contains 14 residues. The CDR3 nucleotides are TGTGCCAGTAGTATGGGTTCCCTCAATGAAAAACTGTTTTTT. Protein: CASSMGSLNEKLFF.

This chain connects TRBV6-5 to TRBJ1-5; no clear D gene. CDR1 and CDR2 (germline): MNHEY, SVGAGI. This CDR3 comprises 14 residues. V lost 4 bases to trimming and J lost 10 bases, with 17 bases between them. CDR3: CASSSKVPWGPQHF. The DNA for the CDR3 is TGTGCCAGCAGTTCGAAAGTTCCCTGGGGTCCCCAGCATTTT.